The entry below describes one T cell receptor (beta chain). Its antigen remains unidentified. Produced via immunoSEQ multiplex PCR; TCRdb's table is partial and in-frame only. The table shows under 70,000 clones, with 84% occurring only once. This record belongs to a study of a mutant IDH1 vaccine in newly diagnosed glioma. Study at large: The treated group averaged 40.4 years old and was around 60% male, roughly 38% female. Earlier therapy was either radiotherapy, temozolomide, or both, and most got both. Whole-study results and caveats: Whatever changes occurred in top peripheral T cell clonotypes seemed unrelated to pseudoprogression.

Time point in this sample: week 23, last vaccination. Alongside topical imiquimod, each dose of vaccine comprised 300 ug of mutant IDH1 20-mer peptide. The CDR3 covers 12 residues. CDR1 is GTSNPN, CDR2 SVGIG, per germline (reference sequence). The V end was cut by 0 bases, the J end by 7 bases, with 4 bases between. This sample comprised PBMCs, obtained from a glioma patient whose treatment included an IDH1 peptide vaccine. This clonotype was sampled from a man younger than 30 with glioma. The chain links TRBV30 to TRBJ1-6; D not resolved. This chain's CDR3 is CAWSVENSPLHF. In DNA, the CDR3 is TGTGCCTGGAGTGTGGAAAATTCACCCCTCCACTTT.